This T cell receptor beta chain was captured by sequencing in a study of T cell repertoires in cytomegalovirus infection. About the research overall: Evidence of both CMV infection and a matching HLA type came from public TCR beta signatures.

TCRdb ran MiXCR on the reads and lists one entry per CDR3 protein. The sample has around 310,000 distinct CDR3 sequences; about 29% are singletons. Of note for this clonotype: Its matching antigen is unknown.

The study, taken as a whole, reports: CMV-specific HLA-C-restricted TCR beta clonotypes dominated the ex vivo response. Summed frequency of public TCR beta families distinguished CMV carriers with the relevant HLA.

This clonotype was obtained from a human donor in good health (CMV status not recorded). Some clones in this sample may be carry-over from other donors' samples. The sample in question was cultured PBMCs, obtained from culture after CMV antigen stimulation.

Here the CDR3 DNA reads TGCAGTGCTCCCCGACAGCCCGGGGAGCCCCAGCATTTT. Its translation is CSAPRQPGEPQHF. The J gene is TRBJ1-5, the V gene TRBV20-1; D is perhaps TRBD1 (5 bases). V shed 5 bases and J shed 8 bases, with 16 bases lying between them. Germline CDR1 reads DFQATT; CDR2 reads SNEGSKA (reference sequence). There are 13 residues in the CDR3.